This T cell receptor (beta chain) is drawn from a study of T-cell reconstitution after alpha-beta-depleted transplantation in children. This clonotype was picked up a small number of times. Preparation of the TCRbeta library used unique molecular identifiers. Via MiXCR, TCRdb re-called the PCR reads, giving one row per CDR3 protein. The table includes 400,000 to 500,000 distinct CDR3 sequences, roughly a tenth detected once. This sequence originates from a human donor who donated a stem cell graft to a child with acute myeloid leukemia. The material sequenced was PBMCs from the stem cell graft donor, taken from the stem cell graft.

The CDR3 region is CASTFDIQNEKLFF. The CDR3, as DNA: TGCGCCAGCACTTTCGACATACAGAATGAAAAACTGTTTTTT. The V call is TRBV5-1, the J call TRBJ1-4; D is ambiguous. Germline CDR1 and CDR2: SGHRS and YFSETQ. The CDR3 extends over 14 amino acids. Trimming stripped 6 bases from V and 5 bases from J, with 14 bases between.